One and the same sample provided the 27 T cell receptor beta chains below, sequenced in a study of tumor-infiltrating lymphocytes in primary liver carcinoma. In addition to blood RNA drawn from unsorted whole blood, germline DNA was extracted. TCR beta cDNA was reverse-transcribed from 450 to 500 ng of total RNA. The reaction used a constant-region primer and ProtoScript II reverse transcriptase. Three nested multiplex PCR rounds, a slightly modified ARM-PCR method, built the TCR beta libraries. The two initial PCR rounds, roughly 9 cycles each, used TRBV1-TRBV30 forward and C-beta reverse primers. A single record per CDR3 protein comes from TCRdb applying MiXCR to the multiplex PCR reads. The sample includes fewer than 350,000 distinct CDR3 sequences, less than 70% of them seen just once. What was sequenced was peripheral blood. The receptors stem from a man aged 40-49 years with primary liver carcinoma and hepatitis B virus infection.

This clonotype came up many times. This chain uses TRBV10-3 with TRBJ2-1; 8 bases agree with TRBD1. The CDR3 is made up of 14 amino acids. In germline, CDR1 is ENHRY, CDR2 SYGVKD. With 7 bases clipped from V and 7 bases from J, the junction kept 9 bases outside the gene matches. The CDR3 nucleotides are TGTGCCATCATGGCGGGACAGGAAGGGAATGAGCAGTTCTTC. Translating it yields CAIMAGQEGNEQFF.

This clonotype was detected many times. The chain combines TRBV6-2 or TRBV6-3 with TRBJ2-1, with 10 bases identical to TRBD1. V trimming: 0 bases; J trimming: 1 base; junction bases outside the gene matches: 18. CDR3 length: 22 amino acids. The germline gives CDR1 MNHEY, CDR2 SVGEGT. In DNA form, the CDR3 reads TGTGCCAGCAGTTACTCGAACAGTAAGACAGGGGGCTATGAACAATCCTACAATGAGCAGTTCTTC. It yields the protein CASSYSNSKTGGYEQSYNEQFF.

This clonotype was detected ten times or more. V usage is TRBV4-1 and J usage is TRBJ2-7, with 12 bases aligning to TRBD2. Trimming took 1 base from V and 2 from J; bases not matched to a gene: 0. The germline CDR1 and CDR2 sequences are MGHRA and YSYEKL. The CDR3 spans 15 residues. The CDR3 here is CASSQGTSGTYEQYF. As DNA, the CDR3 is TGCGCCAGCAGCCAAGGGACTAGCGGGACCTACGAGCAGTACTTC.

The chain links TRBV12-3 or TRBV12-4 to TRBJ1-5; TRBD1 is a possible D gene (5 bases). V lost 3 bases to trimming and J lost 3 bases, with 18 bases between them. The CDR3 loop spans 17 amino acids. As DNA, the CDR3 is TGTGCCAGCAGTTTTTCGTGTCAGGGAGCTTTCAATCAGCCCCAGCATTTT. It yields the protein CASSFSCQGAFNQPQHF.

Turning to this clonotype: A much larger clone lies a single base off, so this may be a read error. The chain employs TRBV6-2 or TRBV6-3 and TRBJ2-2, with 7 bases that match TRBD2. V lost 11 bases, J lost 4 bases, and 10 bases stayed unmatched. Germline CDR1 is MNHEY and CDR2 is SVGEGT. This CDR3 comprises 14 residues. The CDR3 region has the DNA TGTGCCGGCACCCCGGGACTACCCACCGGGGAGCTGTTTTTT. It encodes CAGTPGLPTGELFF.

This clonotype has only one observation. This may come from a read error, since a much larger clone is one base off. Since no conserved phenylalanine or tryptophan closes the CDR3, a read error is the likely cause. The CDR3 nucleotides are TGTGCCAGCAGTTACACGGGACTCCAGAACACTGAAGCTTTCATT. Translated, it gives CASSYTGLQNTEAFI. The rearrangement joins TRBV6-5 to TRBJ1-1; a possible D gene is TRBD1 (5 bases). This CDR3 contains 15 residues. In germline, CDR1 is MNHEY, CDR2 SVGAGI. Trimming stripped 2 bases from V and 1 base from J, with 11 bases between.

On this clonotype itself: Germline is not matched at one junction end, which may reflect a read error. V and J are TRBV11-2 and TRBJ1-6, with unresolved D. Per the germline V gene, CDR1 is SGHAT and CDR2 is FQNNGV. The CDR3 spans 18 residues. CDR3 DNA sequence: TGTGCCAACAGCTCCCAAGGTTTCGGTAGCTCCTATTATTCACCCCTCCACTTT. Translated: CANSSQGFGSSYYSPLHF.

CDR3 sequence (DNA): TGCGCCAGCAGCCAATCCGGGGCCGGGACAGGGGTCGATACGCAGTATTTT. Translated: CASSQSGAGTGVDTQYF. The chain links TRBV4-1 to TRBJ2-3; 10 nucleotides agree with TRBD1. The CDR3 totals 17 residues. The trim removed 2 bases at V and 6 bases at J, leaving 11 bases unmatched. Germline CDR1 MGHRA, CDR2 YSYEKL.

CDR3 amino acids: CAIRGTGRTEAFF. Written as DNA, the CDR3 is TGTGCCATAAGGGGGACAGGGCGCACTGAAGCTTTCTTT. The rearrangement joins TRBV19 to TRBJ1-1, with TRBD1 matching 9 bases. Germline CDR1 LNHDA, CDR2 SQIVND (reference sequence). The CDR3 is made up of 13 amino acids. V was clipped by 10 bases and J by 4 bases; unmatched bases: 7.

The sample holds a few counts of this clonotype. The genes are TRBV11-2 and TRBJ2-1; D is uncertain. Deletions cut 7 bases from V and 4 bases from J, with 17 bases between. CDR3 length: 15 amino acids. Germline CDR1 reads SGHAT; CDR2 reads FQNNGV. The CDR3 loop reads CASIYPGGAYNEQFF. In DNA form, the CDR3 reads TGTGCCAGCATCTACCCAGGTGGCGCTTACAATGAGCAGTTCTTC.

Of note for this clonotype: The junction departs from germline at one end; a sequencing error may be responsible. The V gene is TRBV6-2 or TRBV6-3, the J gene TRBJ2-7; weak D call: TRBD2 (6 bases). Germline V lookup: CDR1 MNHEY, CDR2 SVGEGT. This CDR3 is 15 amino acids long. The CDR3, as DNA: TGTTCCAGCACGTACTTAACGGGAGTGTCCTACGAGCAGTACTTC. As protein: CSSTYLTGVSYEQYF.

About this clonotype: A clone one base away is much larger, so this may be a read error. The V call is TRBV6-2 or TRBV6-3, the J call TRBJ2-2, with D perhaps TRBD2 (6 bases). CDR1 MNHEY and CDR2 SVGEGT come from the germline V gene. This CDR3 is 13 amino acids long. CDR3 in DNA: TGTGCCAGCATTTACGGGGGATCCGGGGAGCTGTTTTTT. Translated, it gives CASIYGGSGELFF.

In this sample, this clonotype turned up once. A much larger clone lies a single base off, so this may be a read error. The chain uses TRBV6-5 and TRBJ1-5, with D tentatively TRBD1 (5 bases). This CDR3 spans 15 amino acids. Germline loops: CDR1 MNHEY, CDR2 SVGAGI. CDR3 protein: CASSRGRDSNRPQHF. CDR3 DNA: TGTGCCAGCAGCCGGGGACGGGATAGCAATCGGCCCCAGCATTTT.

The chain carries TRBV5-1 and TRBJ2-7, with 7 bases identical to TRBD2. CDR1 is SGHRS, CDR2 YFSETQ, per germline. This CDR3 has 16 residues. CDR3 protein: CTGSTSGGSVRNEQYF. The DNA for the CDR3 is TGCACCGGCAGTACCTCCGGCGGGAGCGTGCGCAACGAGCAGTACTTC. Filled out from reference TRBV5-1 and TRBJ2-7, the complete variable domain reads KAGVTQTPRYLIKTRGQQVTLSCSPISGHRSVSWYQQTPGQGLQFLFEYFSETQRNKGNFPGRFSGRQFSNSRSEMNVSTLELGDSALYLCTGSTSGGSVRNEQYFGPGTRLTVT.

Points on this clonotype: A much larger clonotype is one base distant, so this may be a read error. This sequence joins TRBV10-3 and TRBJ2-2; a possible D gene is TRBD1 (6 bases). Between the trimmed V and J ends, which lost 7 bases and 3 bases, there was a span of 18 bases. Per germline, CDR1 ENHRY and CDR2 SYGVKD. The CDR3 covers 16 residues. Here the CDR3 DNA reads TGTGCCATCAAACCCAACAGGGACCTAGACACCGGGGAGCTGTTTTTT. Amino acid sequence: CAIKPNRDLDTGELFF.

This clonotype was detected ten times or more. The chain has TRBV12-3 or TRBV12-4 and TRBJ2-5; D perhaps matches TRBD2 (6 bases). The CDR3 consists of 14 residues. Between the trimmed V and J ends, which lost 0 bases and 5 bases, there was a span of 10 bases. CDR3 coding DNA: TGTGCCAGCAGTTTAGCCGGGGGTGGCGAGACCCAGTACTTC. This gives the protein CASSLAGGGETQYF.

A single count supports this clonotype. The chain is built from TRBV7-2 and TRBJ1-3; maybe TRBD1 (5 bases). V was cut by 3 bases and J by 1 base, with 10 bases left in between. CDR1 and CDR2 (germline): SGHTA, FQGNSA. The CDR3 contains 15 residues. Written as DNA, the CDR3 is TGTGCCAGCAGCTTGGGGCCAGTATCTGGAAACACCATATATTTT. Amino acid sequence: CASSLGPVSGNTIYF.

The chain links TRBV6-2 or TRBV6-3 to TRBJ2-7; a possible D gene is TRBD1 (6 bases). CDR3 length equals 12 residues. Trimming took 6 bases from V and 6 from J, leaving 12 bases between them. Germline assignment: CDR1 MNHEY and CDR2 SVGEGT. CDR3 amino acids: CASSNRVGEQYF. The CDR3 DNA reads TGTGCCAGCAGCAACAGGGTAGGCGAGCAGTACTTC.

Regarding this clonotype: This may be a read error: a much more frequent sequence differs by one nucleotide. This chain links TRBV5-4 with TRBJ2-1; tentatively, D is TRBD1 (8 bases). Between the trimmed V and J ends, which lost 1 base and 14 bases, there was a span of 16 bases. Germline V CDR1 and CDR2: SGHNT, YYREEE (reference sequence). This CDR3 has 13 amino acids. CDR3 sequence: CASSLKTGAGEFF. In DNA form, the CDR3 reads TGTGCCAGCAGCTTGAAGACAGGGGCGGGGGAGTTCTTC.

This clonotype was detected many times. The chain is built from TRBV11-1 and TRBJ2-2; D may be TRBD2 (6 bases). This CDR3 region has 15 residues. V gave up 2 bases and J gave up 5 bases, with 12 bases separating them. Germline V lookup: CDR1 SGHAT, CDR2 FQDESV (reference sequence). CDR3: CASSLTRDSTGELFF. The DNA of the CDR3 is TGTGCCAGCAGCTTAACCCGGGACTCAACCGGGGAGCTGTTTTTT. The full variable domain, completed using reference TRBV11-1 and TRBJ2-2, is EAEVAQSPRYKITEKSQAVAFWCDPISGHATLYWYRQILGQGPELLVQFQDESVVDDSQLPKDRFSAERLKGVDSTLKIQPAELGDSAMYLCASSLTRDSTGELFFGEGSRLTVL.

This clonotype was seen at least ten times. The V and J genes are TRBV11-2 and TRBJ2-7; 10 bases are shared with TRBD2. Germline V CDR1 and CDR2: SGHAT, FQNNGV. The length of the CDR3 is 16 residues. Trimming removed 4 bases from V and 6 bases from J; junction bases left unmatched: 12. The DNA for the CDR3 is TGTGCCAGCAGCTCGGCTCTAGCGGGAGTTCAGGGCGAGCAGTACTTC. It codes for CASSSALAGVQGEQYF.

This clonotype was seen only once. The junction differs from germline at one of its ends, possibly a read error. The rearrangement links TRBV12-3 or TRBV12-4 to TRBJ2-4; D uncertain. CDR3 size: 14 residues. The CDR3 loop reads CACSPPIAKNIQYF. DNA for the CDR3: TGTGCCTGCAGTCCTCCTATAGCCAAAAACATTCAGTACTTC.

J is TRBJ2-3 and V is TRBV24-1; perhaps TRBD1 as D (7 bases). CDR1 is KGHDR and CDR2 is SFDVKD in the germline V gene. V gave up 1 base and J gave up 4 bases, with 14 bases separating them. The CDR3 covers 16 residues. The CDR3 DNA sequence: TGTGCCACCAGTGATTTCTTTACAGGGGAGGCAGATACGCAGTATTTT. This codes for CATSDFFTGEADTQYF.

The chain combines TRBV12-3 or TRBV12-4 with TRBJ2-2; perhaps D is TRBD1 or TRBD2 (5 bases each). V was shortened by 6 bases and J by 7 bases, with 18 bases between the two germline ends. CDR3 size: 15 residues. The CDR3 nucleotides are TGTGCCAGCAGCGAGCCGGGACCCCCCAACGGGGAGCTGTTTTTT. Translated: CASSEPGPPNGELFF.

The CDR3 coding sequence is TGTGCCAGCAACATGAGGAGCGATGCTAGCACAGATACGCAGTATTTT. As protein: CASNMRSDASTDTQYF. The genes are TRBV6-1 and TRBJ2-3; D is unclear. Germline loops: CDR1 MNHNS, CDR2 SASEGT. Trimming pared 7 bases from V and 0 bases from J, leaving 17 bases between. CDR3 length: 16 amino acids.

This clonotype was observed many times. V gene TRBV29-1 combines with J gene TRBJ1-2; D not certain. The germline V gene has CDR1 SQVTM and CDR2 ANQGSEA. The CDR3 spans 11 residues. Trimming took off 1 base at V and 5 bases at J, with 5 bases between the two ends. The CDR3 protein is CSVEGGYGYTF. DNA of the CDR3: TGCAGCGTTGAAGGAGGATATGGCTACACCTTC.

Only one count was recorded for this clonotype. This may be a read error, as it is one base from a much larger clone. This sequence joins TRBV29-1 and TRBJ2-7, with a possible D match to TRBD1 (6 bases). The CDR3 contains 14 residues. With 5 bases removed from V and 2 bases from J, the gap between germline ends came to 16 bases. CDR1 SQVTM and CDR2 ANQGSEA come from the germline V gene. CDR3 in amino acids: CSVFLGTSTYEQYF. Here the CDR3 DNA reads TGCAGCGTTTTCTTGGGGACAAGCACCTACGAGCAGTACTTC.